This T cell receptor (beta chain) came from a study of blood T cell repertoires in COVID-19. Patients at the Seattle site were enrolled during active infection and followed longitudinally. Trimming removed 8 bases at V and 3 bases at J, with 16 bases between. The CDR3 length is 14 residues. Germline loops: CDR1 SNHLY, CDR2 FYNNEI. Method: immunoSEQ multiplex PCR; TCRdb's copy keeps in-frame clones and lacks some. The sample holds 130,000 to 150,000 clones, 70% to 90% seen once. The origin of this receptor is an older woman with COVID-19, enrolled during active disease. The V call is TRBV2, the J call TRBJ1-1; TRBD1 might be the D (6 bases). Sequenced input: peripheral blood. CDR3 sequence (DNA): TGTGCCAGCTGGGGGGGCAGTCTAGACACTGAAGCTTTCTTT. This sequence encodes CASWGGSLDTEAFF. Supplemented by reference TRBV2 and TRBJ1-1, the full variable domain reads EPEVTQTPSHQVTQMGQEVILRCVPISNHLYFYWYRQILGQKVEFLVSFYNNEISEKSEIFDDQFSVERPDGSNFTLKIRSTKLEDSAMYFCASWGGSLDTEAFFGQGTRLTVV.